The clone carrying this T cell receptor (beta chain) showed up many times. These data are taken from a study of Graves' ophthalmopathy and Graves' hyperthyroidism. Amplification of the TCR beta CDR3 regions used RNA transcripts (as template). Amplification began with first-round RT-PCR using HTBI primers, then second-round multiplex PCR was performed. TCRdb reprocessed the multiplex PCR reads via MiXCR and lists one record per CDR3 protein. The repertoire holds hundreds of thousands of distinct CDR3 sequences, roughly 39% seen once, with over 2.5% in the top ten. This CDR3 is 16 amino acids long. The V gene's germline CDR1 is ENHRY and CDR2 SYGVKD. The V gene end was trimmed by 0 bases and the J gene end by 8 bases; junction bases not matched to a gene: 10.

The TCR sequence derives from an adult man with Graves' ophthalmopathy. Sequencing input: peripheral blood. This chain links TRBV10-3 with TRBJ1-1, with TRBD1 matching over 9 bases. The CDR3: CAISESLAQQGAEAFF. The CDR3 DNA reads TGTGCCATCAGTGAGTCCTTAGCGCAACAGGGGGCGGAAGCTTTCTTT.